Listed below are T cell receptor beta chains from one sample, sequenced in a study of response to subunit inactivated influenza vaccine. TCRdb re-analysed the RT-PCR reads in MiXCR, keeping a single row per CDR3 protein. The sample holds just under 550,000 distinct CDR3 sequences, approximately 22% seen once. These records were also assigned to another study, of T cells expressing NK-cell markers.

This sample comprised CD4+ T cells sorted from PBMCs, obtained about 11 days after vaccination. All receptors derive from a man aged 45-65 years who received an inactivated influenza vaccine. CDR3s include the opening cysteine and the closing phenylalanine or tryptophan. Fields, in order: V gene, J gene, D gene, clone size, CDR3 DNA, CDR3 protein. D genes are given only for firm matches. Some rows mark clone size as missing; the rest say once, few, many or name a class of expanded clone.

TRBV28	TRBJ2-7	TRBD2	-	TGTGCCAGCAGTCTTCACGGGGCTAGCGGGAGACCGAGCTCCTACGAGCAGTACTTC	CASSLHGASGRPSSYEQYF
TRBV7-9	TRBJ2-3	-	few	TGTGCCAGCAGCCGTAAACAGGGCACAGATACGCAGTATTTT	CASSRKQGTDTQYF
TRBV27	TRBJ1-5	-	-	TGTGCCAGCAGCGGGCGACAGGTAGGTCAGCCCCAGCATTTT	CASSGRQVGQPQHF
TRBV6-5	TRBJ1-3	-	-	TGTGCCAGCAGTTACGGTGTAGGGACGGGAAACACCATATATTTT	CASSYGVGTGNTIYF
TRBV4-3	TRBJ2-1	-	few	TGCGCCAGCAGCCAGAGGGGGGCTAGTAGCTCCTACAATGAGCAGTTCTTC	CASSQRGASSSYNEQFF
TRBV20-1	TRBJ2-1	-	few	TGCAGTGCTACTCCCGACGGAGACAATGAGCAGTTCTTC	CSATPDGDNEQFF
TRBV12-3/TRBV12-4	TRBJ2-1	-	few	TGTGCCAGCAGAACGGAGAAACCTTACAATGAGCAGTTCTTC	CASRTEKPYNEQFF
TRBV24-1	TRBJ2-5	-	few	TGTGCCACCAGTGATTTGCGGGACACTCAAGAGACCCAGTACTTC	CATSDLRDTQETQYF
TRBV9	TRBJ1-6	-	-	TGTGCCAGCAGCGATACAGTCGCAGGGTCACCCCTCCACTTT	CASSDTVAGSPLHF
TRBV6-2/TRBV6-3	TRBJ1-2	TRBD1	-	TGTGCCAGCAGTTACCAGTTCCGGGACAGACTACTCATAAAGGCTAACTATGGCTACACCTTC	CASSYQFRDRLLIKANYGYTF
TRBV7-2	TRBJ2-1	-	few	TGTGCCAGCAGCTTAGGGCACGGTCGATACAATGAGCAGTTCTTC	CASSLGHGRYNEQFF
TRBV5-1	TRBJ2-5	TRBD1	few	TGCGCCAGCAGCACCGGGACAGGGAGGCAAGAGACCCAGTACTTC	CASSTGTGRQETQYF
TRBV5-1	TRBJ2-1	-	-	TGCGCCAGCAGCTTGGCGGGCGGGACAGCCAACAATGAGCAGTTCTTC	CASSLAGGTANNEQFF
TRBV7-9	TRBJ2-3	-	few	TGTGCCAGCAGCTCCTGGGGCGGAGCGGAAAGCGGAGATACGCAGTGTTTT	CASSSWGGAESGDTQCF
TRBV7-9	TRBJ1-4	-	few	TGTGCCAGCAGCTTAGTGCCGGCGTCGGAACTGTTTTTT	CASSLVPASELFF